The 15 T cell receptor beta chains presented below share a single source sample, sequenced in a study of blood T cell repertoires in COVID-19. The data were produced by immunoSEQ multiplex PCR, yet TCRdb's version contains in-frame clones alone and is incomplete. The top ten hold approximately 5.5% of the sample, which has about 320,000 clones, about nine tenths seen once. Sequencing used PBMCs or T cells enriched from blood (not recorded which). These receptors were obtained from a man in his fifties or sixties who had recovered from COVID-19.

The J gene is TRBJ2-7, the V gene TRBV12-1; TRBD2, as called in the table, went unchecked against the DNA. TRBV12-1 is assigned pseudogene status. This CDR3 contains 17 residues. The CDR3 DNA reads TGTGCCAGCAGCTTTAGGGCTAGCGGGAGGCCGCGGTGGGAGCAGTACTTC. The encoded protein is CASSFRASGRPRWEQYF.

This clone appeared a single time. The chain combines TRBV28 with TRBJ1-6; the match to TRBD1 covers 12 bases. After removal of 6 bases from V and 10 bases from J, the junction contained 4 bases not matched to a gene. CDR3 length equals 14 residues. The germline CDR1 and CDR2 sequences are MDHEN and SYDVKM. The DNA for the CDR3 is TGTGCCAGCAGAGGGACAGGGGGCCTGTCACCCCTCCACTTT. Translation gives CASRGTGGLSPLHF. The full variable domain, rest sourced from reference TRBV28 and TRBJ1-6, is DVKVTQSSRYLVKRTGEKVFLECVQDMDHENMFWYRQDPGLGLRLIYFSYDVKMKEKGDIPEGYSVSREKKERFSLILESASTNQTSMYLCASRGTGGLSPLHFGNGTRLTVT.

The chain recombines TRBV5-1 with TRBJ2-6; 8 bases are shared with TRBD2. The germline CDR1 and CDR2 sequences are SGHRS and YFSETQ. This CDR3 has 15 amino acids. Trimming cost V 4 bases and J 2 bases; bases outside gene matches: 2. The DNA for the CDR3 is TGCGCCAGCAGCAATAGCGGGGCTGGGGCCAACGTCCTGACTTTC. This gives the protein CASSNSGAGANVLTF.

V gene TRBV2 combines with J gene TRBJ2-1, with a possible D match to TRBD1 (6 bases). This CDR3 region has 14 residues. The germline gives CDR1 SNHLY, CDR2 FYNNEI. V lost 4 bases, J lost 6 bases, and 13 bases lay in between. The CDR3 loop reads CASSVNRDANEQFF. The CDR3 DNA sequence: TGTGCCAGCAGTGTAAACAGGGACGCCAATGAGCAGTTCTTC.

The DNA for the CDR3 is TGTGCCAGCATTGGACAGGGGGTTTACAATGAGCAGTTCTTC. Protein: CASIGQGVYNEQFF. The chain uses TRBV28 and TRBJ2-1; 10 bases line up with TRBD1. J was trimmed by 4 bases and V by 7 bases; bases with no gene match: 4. Looked up from germline, CDR1 is MDHEN and CDR2 is SYDVKM. CDR3 length: 14 residues.

The genes are TRBV28 and TRBJ2-5; tentatively, D is TRBD2 (6 bases). There are 15 residues in the CDR3. The germline V and J ends were trimmed by 3 bases and 5 bases, with 16 bases remaining between them. Germline-derived CDR1 and CDR2 are MDHEN and SYDVKM. The CDR3, as DNA: TGTGCCAGCAGTTTCCTTGGGGATCGGGGGGAGACCCAGTACTTC. Its translation: CASSFLGDRGETQYF.

The chain is built from TRBV6-5 and TRBJ2-2; maybe TRBD2 (6 bases). Germline loops: CDR1 MNHEY, CDR2 SVGAGI. Between the trimmed V and J ends, which lost 7 bases and 4 bases, there was a span of 13 bases. The CDR3 consists of 14 residues. CDR3 bases: TGTGCCAGCACCATAGGGGACTTCACCGGGGAGCTGTTTTTT. This translates into CASTIGDFTGELFF.

The chain employs TRBV18 and TRBJ1-1; the D is unclear. This CDR3 spans 14 amino acids. V was cut by 1 base and J by 1 base, with 7 bases left in between. Per the germline V gene, CDR1 is KGHSH and CDR2 is LQKENI. The CDR3 region has the DNA TGTGCCAGCTCACCACAGACTTGGAACACTGAAGCTTTCTTT. Translating gives CASSPQTWNTEAFF. Based on the CDR3 plus reference TRBV18 and TRBJ1-1, the full variable domain is NAGVMQNPRHLVRRRGQEARLRCSPMKGHSHVYWYRQLPEEGLKFMVYLQKENIIDESGMPKERFSAEFPKEGPSILRIQQVVRGDSAAYFCASSPQTWNTEAFFGQGTRLTVV.

This clone was seen only once. The chain employs TRBV28 and TRBJ2-7; 9 nucleotides match TRBD1. This CDR3 contains 15 residues. Trimming took 2 bases from V and 3 from J; bases not matched to a gene: 5. Germline CDR1 MDHEN, CDR2 SYDVKM. CDR3 in DNA: TGTGCCAGCAGTTTAGCCGGGACAGGGAGCTACGAGCAGTACTTC. The encoded protein is CASSLAGTGSYEQYF.

The genes are TRBV7-3 and TRBJ2-1; 12 bases map to TRBD2. This CDR3 is built from 15 residues. CDR1 is SGHTA, CDR2 FQGTGA, per germline. V shed 0 bases and J 8 bases; nucleotides not matched to a gene: 2. CDR3 residues: CASSLTGTSGYEQFF. The CDR3 DNA sequence: TGTGCCAGCAGCTTAACTGGGACTAGCGGGTATGAGCAGTTCTTC.

This clone was seen just once. V usage is TRBV28 and J usage is TRBJ2-7; D may be TRBD1 (7 bases). The V and J ends lost 3 bases and 5 bases respectively, with 17 bases between them. This CDR3 is 15 amino acids long. Per germline, CDR1 MDHEN and CDR2 SYDVKM. The DNA of the CDR3 is TGTGCCAGCAGTTTTTATGGGCAGGGGGAGGACGAGCAGTACTTC. This gives the protein CASSFYGQGEDEQYF.

This sequence joins TRBV4-1 and TRBJ2-3; 9 bases are shared with TRBD2. V lost 4 bases to trimming and J lost 3 bases; unmatched junction nucleotides: 5. This CDR3 is 15 amino acids long. Germline CDR1 reads MGHRA; CDR2 reads YSYEKL. The CDR3 loop reads CASSPPLAGTDTQYF. The CDR3 nucleotides are TGCGCCAGCAGCCCCCCCCTAGCGGGGACAGATACGCAGTATTTT.

The CDR3 loop reads CASSERTSAYYEQYF. In DNA, the CDR3 is TGTGCCAGCAGCGAGCGGACTAGCGCCTACTACGAGCAGTACTTC. The chain employs TRBV9 and TRBJ2-7, with 9 positions matching TRBD2. The CDR3 has 15 residues. Trimming removed 3 bases from V and 3 bases from J; junction bases left unmatched: 7. Germline-derived CDR1 and CDR2 are SGDLS and YYNGEE.

This clone came up once. The chain has TRBV18 and TRBJ1-1, with D maybe TRBD1 (5 bases). The CDR3 is 16 residues long. Germline lookup yields CDR1 KGHSH and CDR2 LQKENI. With 4 bases removed from V and 3 bases from J, the gap between germline ends came to 18 bases. The CDR3 protein is CASSQQNRIGDTEAFF. The CDR3 nucleotides are TGTGCCAGCTCACAGCAGAACAGAATAGGGGACACTGAAGCTTTCTTT.

This chain links TRBV2 with TRBJ1-5; tentatively, D is TRBD1 (6 bases). Between the trimmed V and J ends, which lost 7 bases and 2 bases, there was a span of 12 bases. The germline V gene encodes CDR1 SNHLY and CDR2 FYNNEI. CDR3 length: 14 residues. DNA of the CDR3: TGTGCCAGCACCCAAAGGACAGGCAATCAGCCCCAGCATTTT. Protein product: CASTQRTGNQPQHF. Variable domain in full (rest from reference TRBV2 and TRBJ1-5): EPEVTQTPSHQVTQMGQEVILRCVPISNHLYFYWYRQILGQKVEFLVSFYNNEISEKSEIFDDQFSVERPDGSNFTLKIRSTKLEDSAMYFCASTQRTGNQPQHFGDGTRLSIL.